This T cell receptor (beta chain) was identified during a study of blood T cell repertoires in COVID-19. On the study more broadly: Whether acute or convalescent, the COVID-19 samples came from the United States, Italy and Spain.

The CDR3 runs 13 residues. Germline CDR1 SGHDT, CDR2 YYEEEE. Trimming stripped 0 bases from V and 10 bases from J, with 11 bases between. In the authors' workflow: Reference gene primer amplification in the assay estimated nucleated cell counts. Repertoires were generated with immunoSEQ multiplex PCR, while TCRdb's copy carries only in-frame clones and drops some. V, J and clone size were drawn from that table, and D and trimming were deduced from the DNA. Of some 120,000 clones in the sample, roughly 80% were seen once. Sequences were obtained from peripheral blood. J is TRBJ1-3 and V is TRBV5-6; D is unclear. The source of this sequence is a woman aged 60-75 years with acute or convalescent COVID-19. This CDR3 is CASSLAGGGTIYF. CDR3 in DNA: TGTGCCAGCAGCTTGGCGGGCGGAGGTACCATATATTTT.